One sample yielded the 9 T cell receptor beta chains listed below, sequenced in a study of T cells after yellow fever vaccination. Each CDR3 protein gets one entry after TCRdb re-called the 5' RACE reads with MiXCR. Of under 50,000 distinct CDR3 sequences listed, approximately 6.3% were seen once; the top ten hold about 10%. The sequencing here drew on PBMCs, either bulk or a sorted T-cell subset (CD4+, CD8+, memory, or dextramer-sorted; not recorded which), taken 45 days after the yellow fever booster vaccination. All receptors derive from a man aged 25-45 years who received the YFV17D yellow fever vaccine.

This clonotype was recorded at least ten times. The chain employs TRBV19 and TRBJ1-6; TRBD1 is a possible D gene (6 bases). Trimming removed 4 bases at V and 11 bases at J, with 15 bases between. The CDR3 has 14 residues. The germline V gene encodes CDR1 LNHDA and CDR2 SQIVND (reference sequence). CDR3 protein: CASSTKAQGPPLHF. CDR3 DNA: TGTGCCAGTAGTACCAAAGCCCAGGGGCCACCCCTCCACTTT.

This clonotype was observed at least ten times. CDR3 DNA: TGTGCCAGCAGCTTAAGAGGCGAGCAGTACTTC. Protein product: CASSLRGEQYF. V gene TRBV7-2 combines with J gene TRBJ2-7; D is uncertain. This CDR3 is 11 amino acids long. Germline V gene data show CDR1 as SGHTA and CDR2 as FQGNSA. The V end was cut by 2 bases, the J end by 6 bases, with 5 bases between.

This clonotype has just a few counts. Sequence at one end of the junction differs from germline and may be a read error. The chain uses TRBV3-1 and TRBJ2-7; 7 bases align to TRBD1. CDR1 LGHDT and CDR2 YNNKEL come from the germline V gene (reference sequence). The CDR3 spans 15 residues. DNA of the CDR3: TGTGCCAGCTGCCAAGAGGAGACAGGGTCATACGAGCAGTACTTC. Amino acids: CASCQEETGSYEQYF.

The chain uses TRBV10-3 and TRBJ2-7; a weak D match, TRBD1 (5 bases). The germline V gene encodes CDR1 ENHRY and CDR2 SYGVKD. This CDR3 is 16 amino acids long. V dropped 0 bases and J dropped 9 bases, with 21 bases sitting between them. Written as DNA, the CDR3 is TGTGCCATCAGTGAGTCGGGTTTACAGGCCTTAACACCGCAGTACTTC. Its protein is CAISESGLQALTPQYF.

This clonotype appeared a few times. The V and J genes are TRBV6-2 or TRBV6-3 and TRBJ1-1; D ambiguous. V was trimmed by 7 bases and J by 2 bases, leaving 5 bases between them. Germline V lookup: CDR1 MNHEY, CDR2 SVGEGT. The CDR3 consists of 11 residues. The chain's CDR3 is CASTVNTEAFF. Here the CDR3 DNA reads TGTGCCAGCACGGTCAACACTGAAGCTTTCTTT.

This clonotype has at least ten counts. The chain couples TRBV12-3 or TRBV12-4 to TRBJ2-1; weak D call: TRBD2 (6 bases). The germline V and J ends were trimmed by 3 bases and 8 bases, with 14 bases remaining between them. The CDR3 consists of 14 residues. CDR3: CASSFRASVDEQFF. DNA for the CDR3: TGTGCCAGCAGTTTCCGGGCTAGCGTTGATGAGCAGTTCTTC.

This clonotype was observed at least ten times. The rearrangement uses TRBV30 and TRBJ2-7; 7 nucleotides match TRBD2. CDR3 size: 14 residues. Germline V CDR1 and CDR2: GTSNPN, SVGIG (reference sequence). With V trimmed by 4 bases and J by 5 bases, 11 bases remained unmatched. CDR3 sequence: CAWNKGRGRNEQYF. The CDR3 DNA follows: TGTGCCTGGAATAAGGGGAGGGGTAGGAACGAGCAGTACTTC. Together with reference TRBV30 and TRBJ2-7, the CDR3 gives the full variable domain: SQTIHQWPATLVQPVGSPLSLECTVEGTSNPNLYWYRQAAGRGLQLLFYSVGIGQISSEVPQNLSASRPQDRQFILSSKKLLLSDSGFYLCAWNKGRGRNEQYFGPGTRLTVT.

This clonotype was found many times. This chain joins TRBV7-9 and TRBJ1-2; D not resolved. Trimming shortened V by 1 base and J by 7 bases, and 10 bases separated the two germline ends. Germline CDR1 is SEHNR and CDR2 is FQNEAQ (reference sequence). This CDR3 spans 13 amino acids. This CDR3 reads CASSLESGTGYTF. The DNA for the CDR3 is TGTGCCAGCAGCTTAGAATCCGGCACTGGCTACACCTTC.

The chain has TRBV9 and TRBJ2-6; 12 bases agree with TRBD1. The length of the CDR3 is 19 residues. The germline V gene encodes CDR1 SGDLS and CDR2 YYNGEE. V was clipped by 4 bases and J by 2 bases; unmatched bases: 10. The CDR3 is CASSSQLGTGGTGANVLTF. Written as DNA, the CDR3 is TGTGCCAGCAGCTCCCAGTTGGGGACAGGGGGCACTGGGGCCAACGTCCTGACTTTC.